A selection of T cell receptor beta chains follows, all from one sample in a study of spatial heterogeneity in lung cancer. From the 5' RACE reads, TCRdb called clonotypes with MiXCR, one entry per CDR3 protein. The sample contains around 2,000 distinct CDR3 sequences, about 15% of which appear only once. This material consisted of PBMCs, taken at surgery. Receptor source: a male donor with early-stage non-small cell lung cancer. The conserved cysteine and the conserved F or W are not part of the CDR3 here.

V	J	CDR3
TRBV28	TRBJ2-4	ASSYIPGQGNGNIQY
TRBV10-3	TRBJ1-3	AISGGQQAGNTIY
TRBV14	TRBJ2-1	ASSQAHNDQF
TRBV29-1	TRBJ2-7	SVEGGTSSYEQY
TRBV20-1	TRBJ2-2	SASRRTNTGELF
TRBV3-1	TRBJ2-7	ASSPSGPEQY
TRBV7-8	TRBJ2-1	ASSQARFSPYNEQF
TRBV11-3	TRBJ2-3	ASSLGLAAPDTQY
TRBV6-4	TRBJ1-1	ASSDGTGVNTEAF
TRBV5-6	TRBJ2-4	ASSFRPVGTWAKNIQY
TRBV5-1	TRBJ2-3	ASSPDLAASTDTQY
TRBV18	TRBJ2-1	ASSLGGLNNEQF
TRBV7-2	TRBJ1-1	ASSLAGTGRAF
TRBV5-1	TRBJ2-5	ASSLAQETQY
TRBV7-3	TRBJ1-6	ASSRTGTGTNSPLH
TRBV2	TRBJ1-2	ASRGLTGNYGYT
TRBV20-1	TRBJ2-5	SARVPGLETQY
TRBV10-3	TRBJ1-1	AISESGTSNTEAF
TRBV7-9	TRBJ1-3	ASSPPGQGGNTIY
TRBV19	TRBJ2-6	ATGAGYSGANVLT
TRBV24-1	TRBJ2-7	ATSDNTHEQY
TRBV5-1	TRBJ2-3	ASSPDSGTGRADTQY
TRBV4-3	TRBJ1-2	ASSQDIGGTEGYT
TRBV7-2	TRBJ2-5	ASSPDRGQAETQY
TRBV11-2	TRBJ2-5	ASSLEAGWNQETQY
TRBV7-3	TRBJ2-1	ASSSGQGAAGNEQF
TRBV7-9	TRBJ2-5	ASRPTRGSQETQY
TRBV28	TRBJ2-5	ASSLGGTETQY
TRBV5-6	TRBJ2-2	ASSYLVGANTGELF
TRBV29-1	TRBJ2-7	SGGTFHEQY
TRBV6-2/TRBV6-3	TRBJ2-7	ASSSADRVINYEQY
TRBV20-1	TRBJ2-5	SARGPVMAQY
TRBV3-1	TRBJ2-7	ASSPPGQGYEQY
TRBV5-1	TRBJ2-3	ASSFLAAGGPGDTQY
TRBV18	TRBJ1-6	ANSLQGNDRTANSPLH
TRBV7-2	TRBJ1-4	ASSRGDNEKLF
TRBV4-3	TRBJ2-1	ASSQGNEQF
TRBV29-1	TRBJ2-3	SVAVGTSTDTQY
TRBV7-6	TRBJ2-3	ASSLGWGRDTQY
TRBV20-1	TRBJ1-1	SARKANTEAF
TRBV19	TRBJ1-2	ASSTGTAIYGYT
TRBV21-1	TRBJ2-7	ASSTPKIAGTRSYEQY
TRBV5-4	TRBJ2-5	ASSPTSEETQY
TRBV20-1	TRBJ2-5	SARVGTEQETQY
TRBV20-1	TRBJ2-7	SARYSGRVVYEQY
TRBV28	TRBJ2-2	ASGGLAGTGELF
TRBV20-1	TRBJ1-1	SASWGTEAF
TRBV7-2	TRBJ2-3	ASSSYSTDTQY
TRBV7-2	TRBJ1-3	ASSLTGGSSGNTIY
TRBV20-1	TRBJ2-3	SALADLGDTQY
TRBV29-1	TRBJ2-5	SVRASGGSETQY
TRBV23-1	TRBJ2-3	ASSHPGQGTDTQY
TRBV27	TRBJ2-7	ASSLGQEYYEQY
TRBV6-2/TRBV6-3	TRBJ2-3	ASSYVASGSVRTDTQY